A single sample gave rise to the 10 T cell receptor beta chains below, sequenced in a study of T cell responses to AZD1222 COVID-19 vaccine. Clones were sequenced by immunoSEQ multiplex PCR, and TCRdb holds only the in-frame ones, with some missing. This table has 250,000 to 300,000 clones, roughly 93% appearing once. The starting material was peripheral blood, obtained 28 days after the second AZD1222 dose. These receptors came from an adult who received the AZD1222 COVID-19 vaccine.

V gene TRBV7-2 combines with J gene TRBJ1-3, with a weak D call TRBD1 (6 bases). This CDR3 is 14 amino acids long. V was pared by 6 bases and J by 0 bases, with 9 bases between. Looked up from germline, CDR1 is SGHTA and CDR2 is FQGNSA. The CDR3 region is CASREGGSGNTIYF. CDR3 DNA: TGTGCCAGCAGGGAGGGGGGCTCTGGAAACACCATATATTTT.

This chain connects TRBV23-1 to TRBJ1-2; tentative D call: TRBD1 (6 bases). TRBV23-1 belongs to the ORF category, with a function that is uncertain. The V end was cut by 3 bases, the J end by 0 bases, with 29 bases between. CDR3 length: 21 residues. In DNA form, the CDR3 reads TGCGCCAGCAGTCACATAGGGGGTTCAAGGCAGAAACTATCGGCTAACTATGGCTACACCTTC. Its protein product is CASSHIGGSRQKLSANYGYTF.

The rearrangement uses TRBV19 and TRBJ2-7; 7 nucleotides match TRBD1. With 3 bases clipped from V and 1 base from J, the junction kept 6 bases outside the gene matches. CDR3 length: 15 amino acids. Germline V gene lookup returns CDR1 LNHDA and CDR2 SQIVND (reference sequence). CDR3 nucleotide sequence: TGTGCCAGTAGTATGTCAGGGGGATGGTCCTACGAGCAGTACTTC. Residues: CASSMSGGWSYEQYF.

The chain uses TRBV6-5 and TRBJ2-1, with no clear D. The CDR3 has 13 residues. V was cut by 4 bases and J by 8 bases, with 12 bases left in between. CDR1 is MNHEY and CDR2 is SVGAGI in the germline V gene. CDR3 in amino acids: CASSSAKRDEQFF. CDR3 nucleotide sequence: TGTGCCAGCAGTTCCGCTAAAAGGGATGAGCAGTTCTTC.

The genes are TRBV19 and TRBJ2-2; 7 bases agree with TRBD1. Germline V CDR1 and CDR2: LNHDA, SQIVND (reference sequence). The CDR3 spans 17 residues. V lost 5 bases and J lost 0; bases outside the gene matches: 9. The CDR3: CASSLRTGTANTGELFF. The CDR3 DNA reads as TGTGCCAGTAGTCTCCGAACCGGGACAGCGAACACCGGGGAGCTGTTTTTT.

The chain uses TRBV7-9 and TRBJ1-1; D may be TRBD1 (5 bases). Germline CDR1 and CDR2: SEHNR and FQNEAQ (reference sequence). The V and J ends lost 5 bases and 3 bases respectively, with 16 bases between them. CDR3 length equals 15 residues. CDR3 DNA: TGTGCCAGCAGCCGTGGGACCACGGTGGACACTGAAGCTTTCTTT. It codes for CASSRGTTVDTEAFF.

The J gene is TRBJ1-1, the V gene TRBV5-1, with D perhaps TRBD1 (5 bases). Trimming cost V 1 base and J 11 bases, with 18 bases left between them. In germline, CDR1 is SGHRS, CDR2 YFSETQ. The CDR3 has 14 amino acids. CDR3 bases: TGCGCCAGCAGCTTGACGGGCACCCAACAGGAGGCTTTCTTT. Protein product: CASSLTGTQQEAFF.

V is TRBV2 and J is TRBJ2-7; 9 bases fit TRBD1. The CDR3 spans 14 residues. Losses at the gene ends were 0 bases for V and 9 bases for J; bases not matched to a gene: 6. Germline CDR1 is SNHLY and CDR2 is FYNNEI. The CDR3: CASSEAGTGIGQYF. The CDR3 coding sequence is TGTGCCAGCAGTGAAGCCGGGACAGGGATCGGGCAGTACTTC.

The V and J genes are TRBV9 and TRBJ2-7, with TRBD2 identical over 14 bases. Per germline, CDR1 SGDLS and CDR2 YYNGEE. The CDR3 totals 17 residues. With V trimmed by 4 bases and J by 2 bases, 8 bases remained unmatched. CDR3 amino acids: CASSFRTSGRSAYEQYF. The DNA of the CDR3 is TGTGCCAGCAGCTTCCGGACTAGCGGGAGGAGCGCCTACGAGCAGTACTTC. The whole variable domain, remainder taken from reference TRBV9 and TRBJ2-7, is DSGVTQTPKHLITATGQRVTLRCSPRSGDLSVYWYQQSLDQGLQFLIQYYNGEERAKGNILERFSAQQFPDLHSELNLSSLELGDSALYFCASSFRTSGRSAYEQYFGPGTRLTVT.

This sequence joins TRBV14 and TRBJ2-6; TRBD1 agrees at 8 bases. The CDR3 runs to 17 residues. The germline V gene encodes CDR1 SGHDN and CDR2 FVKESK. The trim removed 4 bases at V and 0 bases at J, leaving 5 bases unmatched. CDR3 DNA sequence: TGTGCCAGCAGCCCCGGACAGGGTATCTCTGGGGCCAACGTCCTGACTTTC. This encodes CASSPGQGISGANVLTF.